The 11 T cell receptor beta chains presented below share a single source sample, sequenced in a study of cytomegalovirus exposure and HLA in healthy donors. Primers for the PCR totalled 60 Vbeta and 13 Jbeta. Repertoires were generated with immunoSEQ multiplex PCR, while TCRdb's copy carries only in-frame clones and drops some. The table lists 140,000 to 150,000 clones, roughly four fifths of them singletons. Material: PBMCs. These receptors came from an older woman in good health and CMV-seropositive.

The chain uses TRBV4-1 and TRBJ2-5, with D perhaps matching TRBD2 (6 bases). Between the trimmed V and J ends, which lost 0 bases and 5 bases, there was a span of 13 bases. The CDR3 length is 15 residues. CDR1 and CDR2 (germline): MGHRA, YSYEKL. CDR3: CASSQDGIAAETQYF. The CDR3 DNA is TGCGCCAGCAGCCAAGATGGGATAGCGGCGGAGACCCAGTACTTC.

CDR3 in DNA: TGCGCCAGCAGCCAAGAACAGGGAGAAGCTTTCTTT. This encodes CASSQEQGEAFF. This chain links TRBV4-3 with TRBJ1-1; D is perhaps TRBD1 (6 bases). This CDR3 spans 12 amino acids. The V and J ends lost 0 bases and 8 bases respectively, with 7 bases between them. Per germline, CDR1 LGHNA and CDR2 YSLEER.

This sequence joins TRBV7-7 and TRBJ2-2, with TRBD1 matching over 8 bases. The CDR3 is made up of 16 amino acids. Germline CDR1 is SSHAT and CDR2 is FNYEAQ (reference sequence). This chain's CDR3 is CASRETGQGDTGELFF. In nucleotides, the CDR3 is TGTGCTAGCCGAGAGACCGGACAGGGCGACACCGGGGAGCTGTTTTTT.

This clone was counted a few times. V and J are TRBV29-1 and TRBJ2-1, with TRBD1 matching 9 bases. V was clipped by 5 bases and J by 5 bases; unmatched bases: 4. Germline CDR1 is SQVTM and CDR2 is ANQGSEA. The CDR3 covers 13 residues. CDR3 in DNA: TGCAGCGTTCTTACAGGGGGCAACAATGAGCAGTTCTTC. Translating it yields CSVLTGGNNEQFF.

The chain carries TRBV7-2 and TRBJ2-5, with 10 bases matching TRBD2. The CDR3 runs 14 residues. V was pared by 5 bases and J by 4 bases, with 4 bases of the junction left unmatched. The V gene's germline CDR1 is SGHTA and CDR2 FQGNSA. The chain's CDR3 is CASSPSGRRETQYF. For the CDR3, the DNA is TGTGCCAGCAGCCCTAGCGGGAGAAGAGAGACCCAGTACTTC.

The chain recombines TRBV2 with TRBJ2-7; 10 bases are shared with TRBD2. The CDR3 runs 13 residues. The ends lost 4 bases at V and 7 bases at J; junction bases unmatched: 4. Per the germline V gene, CDR1 is SNHLY and CDR2 is FYNNEI. The CDR3 region is CASSASGRGEQYF. The CDR3 DNA is TGTGCCAGCAGTGCTAGCGGGAGAGGAGAGCAGTACTTC.

The table lists this clone with a count of one. V is TRBV7-9 and J is TRBJ1-1; 7 bases agree with TRBD1. With 4 bases clipped from V and 4 bases from J, the junction kept 9 bases outside the gene matches. There are 15 residues in the CDR3. CDR1 and CDR2 from the germline V gene are SEHNR and FQNEAQ (reference sequence). CDR3 sequence (DNA): TGTGCCAGCAGCTCCTGGACAGGTGGAGTCACTGAAGCTTTCTTT. Amino acids: CASSSWTGGVTEAFF.

V is TRBV28 and J is TRBJ1-1; D is unresolved. Germline values: CDR1 MDHEN, CDR2 SYDVKM. CDR3 length: 13 amino acids. The ends were cut back, 6 bases at V and 1 base at J, with 9 bases in the middle. This CDR3 reads CASRKTGNTEAFF. As DNA, the CDR3 is TGTGCCAGCAGGAAGACGGGGAACACTGAAGCTTTCTTT.

The chain couples TRBV5-1 to TRBJ2-1; D is undetermined. The length of the CDR3 is 17 residues. The V end lost 0 bases, the J end lost 0 bases, and 13 bases lay between the germline ends. Germline V gene lookup returns CDR1 SGHRS and CDR2 YFSETQ. The CDR3 spells CASSLVALSSSYNEQFF. Here the CDR3 DNA reads TGCGCCAGCAGCTTGGTAGCTCTAAGCAGCTCCTACAATGAGCAGTTCTTC. The whole variable domain, filled in from reference TRBV5-1 and TRBJ2-1, reads KAGVTQTPRYLIKTRGQQVTLSCSPISGHRSVSWYQQTPGQGLQFLFEYFSETQRNKGNFPGRFSGRQFSNSRSEMNVSTLELGDSALYLCASSLVALSSSYNEQFFGPGTRLTVL.

The V call is TRBV7-3, the J call TRBJ2-1; 8 bases line up with TRBD2. J gave up 5 bases and V 2 bases, and 11 bases lay outside the gene matches. Germline values: CDR1 SGHTA, CDR2 FQGTGA. The CDR3 has 17 amino acids. DNA of the CDR3: TGTGCCAGCAGCTTAGTTGGGGGACTAGGAGCTAACAATGAGCAGTTCTTC. It yields the protein CASSLVGGLGANNEQFF.

This chain connects TRBV10-3 to TRBJ2-5; D remains unclear. Germline V CDR1 and CDR2: ENHRY, SYGVKD. This CDR3 spans 11 amino acids. The ends were cut back, 7 bases at V and 4 bases at J, with 7 bases in the middle. The CDR3 loop is CAIMSGETQYF. The CDR3 coding sequence is TGTGCCATCATGTCGGGAGAGACCCAGTACTTC.